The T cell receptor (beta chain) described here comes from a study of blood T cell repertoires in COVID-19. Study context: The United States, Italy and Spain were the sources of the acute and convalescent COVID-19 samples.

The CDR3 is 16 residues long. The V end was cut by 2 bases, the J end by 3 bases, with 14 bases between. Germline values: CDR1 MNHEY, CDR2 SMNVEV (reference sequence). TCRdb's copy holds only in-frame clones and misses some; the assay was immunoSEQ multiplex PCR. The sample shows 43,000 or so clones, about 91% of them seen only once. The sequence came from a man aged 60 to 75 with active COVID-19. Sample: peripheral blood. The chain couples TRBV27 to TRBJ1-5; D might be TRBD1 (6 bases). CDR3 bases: TGTGCCAGCAGTTTAATCTGGGGGCTTGACAATCAGCCCCAGCATTTT. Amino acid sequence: CASSLIWGLDNQPQHF.